A selection of T cell receptor beta chains follows, all from one sample in a study of CXCR3-negative and CXCR3-positive naive CD8 T cells. TCRdb reprocessed the 5' RACE reads and keeps a single row for each CDR3 protein, giving no DNA. Its clone listing holds 45,000 or so distinct CDR3 sequences. The material sequenced was naive CXCR3- CD8+ T cells from blood. The receptors derive from a human donor in good health. Some clones in this sample may be carry-over from other donors' samples. The CDR3 runs from the conserved cysteine through the conserved F or W. Only some rows state a clone size, as once, few, many or a class for expanded clones.

v_gene	abundance	j_gene	CDR3aa
TRBV20-1	NA	TRBJ1-1	CSARDGGDYTEAFF
TRBV7-9	NA	TRBJ2-7	CASSLGGRSYEQYF
TRBV9	NA	TRBJ1-1	CASSGSQGKETEAFF
TRBV14	NA	TRBJ2-3	CASSQERGSTDTQYF
TRBV5-1	NA	TRBJ1-1	CASSLGTGEAAFF
TRBV28	NA	TRBJ2-3	CASSLSRGLAGGITDTQYF
TRBV20-1	NA	TRBJ2-7	CSAFQRGNSYEQYF
TRBV29-1	NA	TRBJ2-7	CSALPAGGFGYEQYF
TRBV12-5	NA	TRBJ1-5	CASGYIGASYQPQHF
TRBV29-1	NA	TRBJ2-3	CSVGGLATDTQYF
TRBV4-1	medium-sized	TRBJ1-1	CASSQKSLGTEAFF
TRBV6-2/TRBV6-3	NA	TRBJ2-1	CASSYSTQAGRHNEQFF
TRBV29-1	NA	TRBJ2-2	CSVETGANTGELFF
TRBV6-6	NA	TRBJ1-1	CASRDNRVAEAFF
TRBV2	NA	TRBJ2-7	CASRDRGYSYEQYF
TRBV11-2	NA	TRBJ2-3	CASGRQVVDGTDTQYF
TRBV28	NA	TRBJ2-7	CASSLRGDRSLYEQYF
TRBV9	NA	TRBJ2-7	CASSVGSSAHEQYF
TRBV7-3	NA	TRBJ2-1	CASSLYLAGGPKKQFF
TRBV9	NA	TRBJ2-7	CASSGEGSGYEQYF
TRBV12-3/TRBV12-4	NA	TRBJ2-2	CASSAGTLNTGELFF
TRBV29-1	NA	TRBJ2-1	CSAQAGGPNNEQFF
TRBV27	NA	TRBJ2-7	CASSFRGLFYEQYF
TRBV16	NA	TRBJ2-7	CASSQSLPPHEQYF
TRBV10-3	NA	TRBJ2-7	CAISENRGQQYF